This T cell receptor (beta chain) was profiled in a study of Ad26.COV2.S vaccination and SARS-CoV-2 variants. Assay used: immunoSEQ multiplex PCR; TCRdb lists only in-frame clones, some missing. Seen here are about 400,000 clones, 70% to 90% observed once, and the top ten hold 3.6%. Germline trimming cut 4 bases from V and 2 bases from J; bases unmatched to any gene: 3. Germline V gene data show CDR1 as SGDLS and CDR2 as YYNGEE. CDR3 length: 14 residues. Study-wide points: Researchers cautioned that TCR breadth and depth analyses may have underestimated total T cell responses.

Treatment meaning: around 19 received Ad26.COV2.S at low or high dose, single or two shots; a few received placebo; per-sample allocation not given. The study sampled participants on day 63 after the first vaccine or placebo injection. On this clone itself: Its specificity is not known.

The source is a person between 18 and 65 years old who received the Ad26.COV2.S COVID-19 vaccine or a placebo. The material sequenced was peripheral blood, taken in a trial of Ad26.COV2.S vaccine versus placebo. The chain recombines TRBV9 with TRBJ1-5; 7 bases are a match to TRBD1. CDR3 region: CASSLTGGNQPQHF. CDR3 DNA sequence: TGTGCCAGCAGCCTCACAGGGGGCAATCAGCCCCAGCATTTT.